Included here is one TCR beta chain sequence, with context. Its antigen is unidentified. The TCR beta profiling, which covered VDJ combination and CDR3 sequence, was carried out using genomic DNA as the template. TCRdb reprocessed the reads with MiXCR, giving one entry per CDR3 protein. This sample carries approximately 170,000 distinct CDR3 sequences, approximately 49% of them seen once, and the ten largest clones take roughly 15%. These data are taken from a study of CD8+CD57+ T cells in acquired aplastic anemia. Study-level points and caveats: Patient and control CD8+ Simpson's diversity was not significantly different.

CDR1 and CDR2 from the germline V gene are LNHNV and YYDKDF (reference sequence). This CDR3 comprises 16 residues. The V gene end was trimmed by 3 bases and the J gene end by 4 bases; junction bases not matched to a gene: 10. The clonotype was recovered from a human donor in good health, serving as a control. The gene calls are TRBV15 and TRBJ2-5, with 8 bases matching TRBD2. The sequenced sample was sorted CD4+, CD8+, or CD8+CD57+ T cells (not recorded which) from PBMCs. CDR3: CATSRAAGRVGETQYF. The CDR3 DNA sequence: TGTGCCACCAGCAGGGCGGCCGGGAGGGTAGGAGAGACCCAGTACTTC.